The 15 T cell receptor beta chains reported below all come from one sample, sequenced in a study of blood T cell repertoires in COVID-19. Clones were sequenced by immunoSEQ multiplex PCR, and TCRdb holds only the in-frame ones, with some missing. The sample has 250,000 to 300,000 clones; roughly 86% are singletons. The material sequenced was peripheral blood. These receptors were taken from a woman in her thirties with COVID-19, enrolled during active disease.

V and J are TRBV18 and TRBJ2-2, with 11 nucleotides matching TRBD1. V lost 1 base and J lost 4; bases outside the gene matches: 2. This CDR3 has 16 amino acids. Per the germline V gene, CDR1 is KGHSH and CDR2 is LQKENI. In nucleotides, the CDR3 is TGTGCCAGCTCACCACTGGACAGGGGGCGCACCGGGGAGCTGTTTTTT. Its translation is CASSPLDRGRTGELFF.

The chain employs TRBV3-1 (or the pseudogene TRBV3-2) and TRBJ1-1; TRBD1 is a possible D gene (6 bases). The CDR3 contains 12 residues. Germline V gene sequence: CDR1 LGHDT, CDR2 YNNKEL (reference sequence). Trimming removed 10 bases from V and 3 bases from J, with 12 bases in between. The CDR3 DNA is TGTGCCACCGGGGGGCCGGACACTGAAGCTTTCTTT. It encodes CATGGPDTEAFF.

This CDR3 is CASSSADRYTEAFF. As DNA, the CDR3 is TGTGCCAGCAGTTCAGCCGACAGGTACACTGAAGCTTTCTTT. The rearrangement links TRBV28 to TRBJ1-1; a possible D gene is TRBD1 (6 bases). Per the germline V gene, CDR1 is MDHEN and CDR2 is SYDVKM. V was shortened by 4 bases and J by 3 bases, with 12 bases between the two germline ends. CDR3 length: 14 amino acids.

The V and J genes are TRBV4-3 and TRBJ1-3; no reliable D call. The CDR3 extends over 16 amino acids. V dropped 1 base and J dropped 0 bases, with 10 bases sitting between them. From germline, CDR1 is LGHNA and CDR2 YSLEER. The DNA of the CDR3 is TGCGCCAGCAGCCAAGGGGTCGGGAGCTCTGGAAACACCATATATTTT. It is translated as CASSQGVGSSGNTIYF.

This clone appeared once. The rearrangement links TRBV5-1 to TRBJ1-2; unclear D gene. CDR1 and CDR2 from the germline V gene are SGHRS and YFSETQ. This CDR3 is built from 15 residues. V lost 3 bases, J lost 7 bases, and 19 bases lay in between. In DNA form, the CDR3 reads TGCGCCAGCAGCTCGAATAGTCAACCTAGCAGTGGCTACACCTTC. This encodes CASSSNSQPSSGYTF.

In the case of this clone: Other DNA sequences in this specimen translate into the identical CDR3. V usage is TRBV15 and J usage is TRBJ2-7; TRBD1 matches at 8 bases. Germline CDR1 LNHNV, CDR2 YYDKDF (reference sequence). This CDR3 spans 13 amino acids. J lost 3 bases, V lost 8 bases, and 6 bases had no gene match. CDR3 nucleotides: TGTGCCACCGGGAGGACAGGGTTCTACGAGCAGTACTTC. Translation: CATGRTGFYEQYF.

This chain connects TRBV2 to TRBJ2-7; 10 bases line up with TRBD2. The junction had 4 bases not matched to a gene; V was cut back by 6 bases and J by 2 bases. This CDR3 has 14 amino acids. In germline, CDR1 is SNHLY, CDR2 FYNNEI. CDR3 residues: CASRTSGSPYEQYF. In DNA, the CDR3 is TGTGCCAGCAGGACTAGCGGGTCCCCCTACGAGCAGTACTTC.

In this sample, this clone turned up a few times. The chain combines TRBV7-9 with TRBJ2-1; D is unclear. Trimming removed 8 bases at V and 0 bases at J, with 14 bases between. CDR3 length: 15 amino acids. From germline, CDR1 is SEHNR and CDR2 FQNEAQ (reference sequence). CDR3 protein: CASGLLPSSYNEQFF. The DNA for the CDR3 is TGTGCCAGCGGTTTACTACCGAGCTCCTACAATGAGCAGTTCTTC.

CDR3 nucleotide sequence: TGTGCCAGCAGTCGGCGGGACGGTCCCTACGAGCAGTACTTC. Its translation: CASSRRDGPYEQYF. This sequence joins TRBV6-5 and TRBJ2-7; TRBD2 might be the D (6 bases). CDR1 and CDR2 from the germline V gene are MNHEY and SVGAGI. The CDR3 runs to 14 residues. Trimming left V 5 bases short and J 2 bases short, with 13 bases between.

The CDR3 loop reads CASSVGGRAPYEQYF. The CDR3 DNA sequence: TGTGCCAGCAGCGTAGGGGGGAGGGCACCCTACGAGCAGTACTTC. The chain joins TRBV9 to TRBJ2-7, with 7 bases aligning to TRBD2. The CDR3 runs 15 residues. Germline-derived CDR1 and CDR2 are SGDLS and YYNGEE. V shed 0 bases and J 2 bases; nucleotides not matched to a gene: 5.

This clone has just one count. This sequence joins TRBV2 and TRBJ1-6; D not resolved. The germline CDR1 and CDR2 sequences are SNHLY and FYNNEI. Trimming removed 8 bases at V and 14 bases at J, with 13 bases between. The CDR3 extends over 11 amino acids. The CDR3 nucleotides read TGTGCCAGCGCGGCCGGTTCGGCCCTCCACTTT. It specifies CASAAGSALHF.

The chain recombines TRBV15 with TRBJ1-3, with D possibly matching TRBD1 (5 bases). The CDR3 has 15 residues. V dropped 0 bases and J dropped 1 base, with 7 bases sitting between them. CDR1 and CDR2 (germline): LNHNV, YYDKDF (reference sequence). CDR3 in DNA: TGTGCCACCAGCAGAGAGGGGCGGTCTGGAAACACCATATATTTT. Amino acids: CATSREGRSGNTIYF.

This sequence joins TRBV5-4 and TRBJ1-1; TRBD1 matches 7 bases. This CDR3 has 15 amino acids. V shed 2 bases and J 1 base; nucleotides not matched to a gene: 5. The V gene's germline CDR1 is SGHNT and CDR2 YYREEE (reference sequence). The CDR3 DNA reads TGTGCCAGCAGCTTATGGACAGGAACGAACACTGAAGCTTTCTTT. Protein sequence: CASSLWTGTNTEAFF.

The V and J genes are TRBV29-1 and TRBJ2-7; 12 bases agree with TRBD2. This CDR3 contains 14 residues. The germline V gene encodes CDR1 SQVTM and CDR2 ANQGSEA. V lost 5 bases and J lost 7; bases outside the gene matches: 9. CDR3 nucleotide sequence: TGCAGCGTTCTTCTAGCGGGAGGGCCTAGGGAGCAGTACTTC. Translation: CSVLLAGGPREQYF.

This CDR3 is CASSRTGDSYGYTF. The CDR3 DNA follows: TGTGCCAGCAGTAGGACAGGGGATTCCTATGGCTACACCTTC. The chain joins TRBV6-5 to TRBJ1-2, with TRBD1 matching 9 bases. The CDR3 length is 14 residues. Germline CDR1 reads MNHEY; CDR2 reads SVGAGI. V shed 5 bases and J 4 bases; nucleotides not matched to a gene: 5.